This T cell receptor beta chain stems from a study of T cell repertoires in cytomegalovirus infection. Study context: Recently identified HLA-C-restricted CMV epitopes were among the peptides used. CMV infection plus the matching HLA type was flagged by public TCR beta signatures. Study-level points and caveats: In two of eight donors, the top clonotype was HLA-C-restricted CMV-specific.

From the reads, TCRdb called clonotypes with MiXCR, one entry per CDR3 protein. The table shows approximately 76,000 distinct CDR3 sequences, with 24% occurring only once. This clonotype was seen ten or more times. The antigen remains unidentified. The V and J ends lost 1 base and 0 bases respectively, with 13 bases between them. The CDR3 runs to 16 residues. CDR1 SGHVS and CDR2 FQNEAQ come from the germline V gene. The chain links TRBV7-8 to TRBJ2-7; a weak D match, TRBD1 (5 bases). This material consisted of CD8+ T cells from cultured PBMCs, taken from culture after CMV antigen stimulation. This clonotype was sampled from a human donor in good health (CMV status not recorded). Some clones in this sample may be carry-over from other donors' samples. CDR3 sequence: CASSLDVGRPSYEQYF. The CDR3 nucleotides are TGTGCCAGCAGCTTAGATGTGGGGCGTCCCTCCTACGAGCAGTACTTC.